The clone carrying this T cell receptor beta chain has a single count. Its target is not known. Germline loops: CDR1 KGHSH, CDR2 LQKENI. The ends were cut back, 2 bases at V and 5 bases at J, with 13 bases in the middle. The CDR3 length is 15 residues. These data originate in a study of vaccination effects on CD4 cells after COVID-19. Study background: Wells each received under 2.5 million PBMC, cultured with roughly 9.4 IU/ml IL-2 and about 9.4 ug/ml peptides. Points from the study as a whole: Convalescent patients were few in the study, and early post-infection timepoints were absent. Among infection- and vaccine-induced clones, marked clonal contraction occurred late after vaccination.

Investigators separated out CD4+ T cells once approximately 9 days of culture had passed. No vaccinee had earlier SARS-CoV-2 infection, and nucleocapsid antibodies were negative. Sequencing was performed with immunoSEQ multiplex PCR; in TCRdb, only in-frame clones are kept and a portion is missing. Of about 30,000 clones listed, less than 75% are singletons. This TCR was sampled from a human donor who received a COVID-19 vaccine. This chain uses TRBV18 with TRBJ2-1, with D perhaps matching TRBD2 (5 bases). The sequences come from CD4+ T cells from PBMCs cultured without peptide, collected before COVID-19 vaccination. Written as DNA, the CDR3 is TGTGCCAGCTCACCAATGGGAGCGAACAACAATGAGCAGTTCTTC. Translation: CASSPMGANNNEQFF.